One and the same sample provided the 3 T cell receptor beta chains below, sequenced in a study of blood T cell repertoires in COVID-19 (dated by TCRdb to between 2020 and 2021). The library was obtained by the immunoSEQ multiplex PCR assay. Not all clones reach the TCRdb copy of this immuneACCESS table, which keeps in-frame sequences only. Checked studies attribute under half of the gap to unresolved V genes and leave the rest unexplained. A total of over 200,000 clones appear in this sample, 85% to 90% of them only once. Of the sample, about 6% is held by the ten largest clones. The specimen was peripheral blood. The receptor set was obtained from a man aged 55 to 69 who had recovered from COVID-19.

The chain couples TRBV11-2 to TRBJ1-5; no definite D call. Germline-derived CDR1 and CDR2 are SGHAT and FQNNGV. The CDR3 has 14 amino acids. V was shortened by 0 bases and J by 6 bases, with 9 bases between the two germline ends. CDR3 loop: CASSLDPVFQPQHF. The CDR3 coding sequence is TGTGCCAGCAGCTTAGATCCCGTTTTTCAGCCCCAGCATTTT.

The chain joins TRBV9 to TRBJ1-4; TRBD1 matches at 7 bases. The CDR3 covers 13 residues. Germline trimming cut 3 bases from V and 8 bases from J; bases unmatched to any gene: 4. Germline V gene data show CDR1 as SGDLS and CDR2 as YYNGEE. The CDR3 protein is CASSGTGHEKLFF. For the CDR3, the DNA is TGTGCCAGCAGCGGGACAGGTCACGAAAAACTGTTTTTT. The full variable domain, in which reference TRBV9 and TRBJ1-4 provide the parts outside the CDR3, is DSGVTQTPKHLITATGQRVTLRCSPRSGDLSVYWYQQSLDQGLQFLIQYYNGEERAKGNILERFSAQQFPDLHSELNLSSLELGDSALYFCASSGTGHEKLFFGSGTQLSVL.

V gene TRBV19 combines with J gene TRBJ2-3, with a possible D match to TRBD1 (6 bases). Trimming cost V 5 bases and J 0 bases, with 15 bases left between them. CDR1 LNHDA and CDR2 SQIVND come from the germline V gene (reference sequence). This CDR3 contains 16 residues. In DNA, the CDR3 is TGTGCCAGTAGTTCCCCGACAGGACTTAGCACAGATACGCAGTATTTT. Translating it yields CASSSPTGLSTDTQYF.